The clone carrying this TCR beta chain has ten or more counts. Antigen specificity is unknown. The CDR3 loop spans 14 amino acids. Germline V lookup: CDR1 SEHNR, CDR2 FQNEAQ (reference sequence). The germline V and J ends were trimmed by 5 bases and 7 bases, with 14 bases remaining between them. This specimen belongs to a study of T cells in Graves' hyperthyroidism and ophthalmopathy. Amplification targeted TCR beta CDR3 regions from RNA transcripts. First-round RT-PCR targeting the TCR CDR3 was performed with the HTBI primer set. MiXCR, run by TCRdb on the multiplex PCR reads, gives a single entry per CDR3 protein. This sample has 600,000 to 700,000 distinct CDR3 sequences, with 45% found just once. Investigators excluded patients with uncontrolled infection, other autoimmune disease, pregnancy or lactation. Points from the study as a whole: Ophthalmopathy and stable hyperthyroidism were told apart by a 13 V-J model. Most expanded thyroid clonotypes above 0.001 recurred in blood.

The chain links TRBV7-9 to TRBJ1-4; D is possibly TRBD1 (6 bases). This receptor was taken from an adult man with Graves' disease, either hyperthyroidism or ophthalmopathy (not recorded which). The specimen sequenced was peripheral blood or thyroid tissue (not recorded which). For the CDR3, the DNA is TGTGCCAGCAGCACACAGGGAAGCGGTGAAAAACTGTTTTTT. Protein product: CASSTQGSGEKLFF.